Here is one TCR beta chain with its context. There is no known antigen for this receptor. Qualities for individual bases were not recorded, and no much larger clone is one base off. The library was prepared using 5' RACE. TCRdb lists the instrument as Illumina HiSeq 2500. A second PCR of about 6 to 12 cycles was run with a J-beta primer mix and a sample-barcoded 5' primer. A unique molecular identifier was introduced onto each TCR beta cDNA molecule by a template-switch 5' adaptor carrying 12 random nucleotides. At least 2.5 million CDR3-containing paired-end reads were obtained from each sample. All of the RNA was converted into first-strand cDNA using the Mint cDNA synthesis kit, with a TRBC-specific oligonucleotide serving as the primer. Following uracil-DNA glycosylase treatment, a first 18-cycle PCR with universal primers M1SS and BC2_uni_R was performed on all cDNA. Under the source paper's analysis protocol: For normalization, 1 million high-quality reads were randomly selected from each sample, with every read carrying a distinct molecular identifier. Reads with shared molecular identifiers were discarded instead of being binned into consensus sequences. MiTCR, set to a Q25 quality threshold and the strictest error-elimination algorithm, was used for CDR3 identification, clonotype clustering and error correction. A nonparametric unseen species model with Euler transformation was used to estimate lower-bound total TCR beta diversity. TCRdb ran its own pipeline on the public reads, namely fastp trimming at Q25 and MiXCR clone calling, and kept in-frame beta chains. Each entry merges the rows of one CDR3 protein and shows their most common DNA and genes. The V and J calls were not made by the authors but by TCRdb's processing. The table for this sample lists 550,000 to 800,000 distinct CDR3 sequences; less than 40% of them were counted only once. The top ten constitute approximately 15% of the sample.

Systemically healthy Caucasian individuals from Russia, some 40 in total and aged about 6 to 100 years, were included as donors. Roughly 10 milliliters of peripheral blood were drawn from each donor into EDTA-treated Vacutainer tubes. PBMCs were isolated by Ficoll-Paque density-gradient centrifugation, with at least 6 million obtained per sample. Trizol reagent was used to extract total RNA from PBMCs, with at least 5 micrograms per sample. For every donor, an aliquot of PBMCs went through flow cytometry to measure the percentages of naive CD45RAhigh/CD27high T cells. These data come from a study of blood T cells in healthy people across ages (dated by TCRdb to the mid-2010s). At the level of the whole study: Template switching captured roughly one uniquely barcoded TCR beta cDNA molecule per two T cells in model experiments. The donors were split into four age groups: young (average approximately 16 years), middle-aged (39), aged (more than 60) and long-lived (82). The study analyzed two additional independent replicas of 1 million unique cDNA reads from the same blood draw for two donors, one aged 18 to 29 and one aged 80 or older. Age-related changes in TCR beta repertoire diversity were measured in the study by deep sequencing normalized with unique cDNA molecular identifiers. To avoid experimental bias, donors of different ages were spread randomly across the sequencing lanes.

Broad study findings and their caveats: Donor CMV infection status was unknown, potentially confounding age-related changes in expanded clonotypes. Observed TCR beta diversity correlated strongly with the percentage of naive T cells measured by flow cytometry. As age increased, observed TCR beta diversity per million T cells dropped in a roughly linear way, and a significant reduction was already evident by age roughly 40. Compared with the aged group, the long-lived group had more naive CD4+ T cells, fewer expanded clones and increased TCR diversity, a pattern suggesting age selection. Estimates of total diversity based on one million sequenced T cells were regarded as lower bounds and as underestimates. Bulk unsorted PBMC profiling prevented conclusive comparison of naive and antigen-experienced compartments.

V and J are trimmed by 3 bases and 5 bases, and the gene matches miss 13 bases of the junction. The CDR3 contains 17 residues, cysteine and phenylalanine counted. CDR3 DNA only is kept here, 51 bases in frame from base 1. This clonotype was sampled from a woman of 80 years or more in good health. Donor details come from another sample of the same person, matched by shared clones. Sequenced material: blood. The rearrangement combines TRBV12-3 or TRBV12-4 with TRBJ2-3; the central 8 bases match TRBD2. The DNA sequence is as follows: TGTGCCAGCAGTTTGGGGCGGGGGGCCGACTTGGTAGATACGCAGTATTTT. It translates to CASSLGRGADLVDTQYF.